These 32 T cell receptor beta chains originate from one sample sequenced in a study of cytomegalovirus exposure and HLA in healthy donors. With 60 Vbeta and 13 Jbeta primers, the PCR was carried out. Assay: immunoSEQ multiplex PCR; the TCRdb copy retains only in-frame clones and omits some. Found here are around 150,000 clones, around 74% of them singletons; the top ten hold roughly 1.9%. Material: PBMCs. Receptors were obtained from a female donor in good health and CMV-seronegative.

In DNA, the CDR3 is TGTGCCAGCGGTTCGATAGCGGGAGGGGAGACCCAGTACTTC. This encodes CASGSIAGGETQYF. The V and J genes are TRBV2 and TRBJ2-5; 11 bases map to TRBD2. This CDR3 has 14 residues. Germline CDR1 SNHLY, CDR2 FYNNEI. V lost 8 bases, J lost 5 bases, and 7 bases stayed unmatched.

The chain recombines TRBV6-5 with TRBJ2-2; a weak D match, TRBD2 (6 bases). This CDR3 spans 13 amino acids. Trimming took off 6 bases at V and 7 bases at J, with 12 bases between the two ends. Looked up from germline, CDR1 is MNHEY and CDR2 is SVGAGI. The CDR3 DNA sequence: TGTGCCAGCAGCTCCGGGGGTTACGGGGAGCTGTTTTTT. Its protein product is CASSSGGYGELFF.

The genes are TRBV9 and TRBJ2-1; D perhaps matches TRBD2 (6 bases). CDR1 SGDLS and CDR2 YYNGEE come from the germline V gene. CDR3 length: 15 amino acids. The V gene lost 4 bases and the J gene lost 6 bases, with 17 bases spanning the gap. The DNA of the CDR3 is TGTGCCAGCAGCCGAGGCGGGACCGGGGGCAATGAGCAGTTCTTC. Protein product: CASSRGGTGGNEQFF.

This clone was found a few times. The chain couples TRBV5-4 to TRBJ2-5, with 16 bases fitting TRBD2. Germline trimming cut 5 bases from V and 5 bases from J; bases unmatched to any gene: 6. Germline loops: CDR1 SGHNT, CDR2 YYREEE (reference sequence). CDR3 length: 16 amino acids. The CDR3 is CASSSGTSGGAETQYF. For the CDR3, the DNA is TGTGCCAGCAGTTCCGGGACTAGCGGGGGGGCGGAGACCCAGTACTTC.

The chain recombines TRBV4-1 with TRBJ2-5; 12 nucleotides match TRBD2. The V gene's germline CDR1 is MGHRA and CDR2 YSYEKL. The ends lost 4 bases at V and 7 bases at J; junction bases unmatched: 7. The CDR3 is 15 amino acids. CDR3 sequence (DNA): TGCGCCAGCAGCCGGACTAGCGGGGCCCTTGGGACCCAGTACTTC. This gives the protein CASSRTSGALGTQYF.

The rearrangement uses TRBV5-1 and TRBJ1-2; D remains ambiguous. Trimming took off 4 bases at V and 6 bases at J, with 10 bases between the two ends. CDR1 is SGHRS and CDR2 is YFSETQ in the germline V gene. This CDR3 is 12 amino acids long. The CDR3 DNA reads TGCGCCAGCAGCCAGTTTTCGAATGGCTACACCTTC. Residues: CASSQFSNGYTF.

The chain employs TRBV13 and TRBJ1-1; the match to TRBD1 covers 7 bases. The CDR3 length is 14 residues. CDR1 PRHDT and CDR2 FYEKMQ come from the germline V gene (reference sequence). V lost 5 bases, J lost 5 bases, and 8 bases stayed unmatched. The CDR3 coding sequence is TGTGCCAGCAGCACCGACAGGGTCCCGACTGAAGCTTTCTTT. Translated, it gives CASSTDRVPTEAFF.

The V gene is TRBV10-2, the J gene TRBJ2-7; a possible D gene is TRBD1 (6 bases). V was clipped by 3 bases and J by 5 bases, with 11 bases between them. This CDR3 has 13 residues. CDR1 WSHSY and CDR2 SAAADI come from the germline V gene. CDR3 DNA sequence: TGCGCCAGCAGTGAATACAGGGTTAACGAGCAGTACTTC. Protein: CASSEYRVNEQYF.

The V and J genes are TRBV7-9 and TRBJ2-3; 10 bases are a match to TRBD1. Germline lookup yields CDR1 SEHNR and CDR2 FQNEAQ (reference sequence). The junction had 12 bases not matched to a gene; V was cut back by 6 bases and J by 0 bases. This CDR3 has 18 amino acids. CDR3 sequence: CASRRRQGALSSTDTQYF. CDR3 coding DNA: TGTGCCAGCAGGCGTAGACAGGGGGCCCTATCCAGCACAGATACGCAGTATTTT.

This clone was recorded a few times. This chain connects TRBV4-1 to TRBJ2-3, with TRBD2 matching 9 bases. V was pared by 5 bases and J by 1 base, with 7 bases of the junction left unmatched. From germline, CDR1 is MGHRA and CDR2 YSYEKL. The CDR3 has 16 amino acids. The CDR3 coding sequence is TGCGCCAGCAGCTGGCCTAGCGGGGTGGGCACAGATACGCAGTATTTT. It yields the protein CASSWPSGVGTDTQYF.

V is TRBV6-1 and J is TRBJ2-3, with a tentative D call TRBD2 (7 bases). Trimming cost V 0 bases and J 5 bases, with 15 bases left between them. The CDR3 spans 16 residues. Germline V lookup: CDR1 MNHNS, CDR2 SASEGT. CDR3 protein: CASSEAWRGRRDTQYF. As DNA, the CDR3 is TGTGCCAGCAGTGAAGCATGGCGGGGGCGGAGAGATACGCAGTATTTT.

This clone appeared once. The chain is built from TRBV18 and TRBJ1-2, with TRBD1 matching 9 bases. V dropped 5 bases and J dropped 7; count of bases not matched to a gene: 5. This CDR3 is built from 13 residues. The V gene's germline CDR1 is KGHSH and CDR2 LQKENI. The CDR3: CASSGQGSSGYTF. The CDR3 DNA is TGTGCCAGCTCAGGACAGGGGAGCAGTGGCTACACCTTC.

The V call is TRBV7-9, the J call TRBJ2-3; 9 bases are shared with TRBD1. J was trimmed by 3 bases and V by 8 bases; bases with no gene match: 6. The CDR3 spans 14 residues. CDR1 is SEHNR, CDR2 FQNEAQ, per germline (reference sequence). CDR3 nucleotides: TGTGCCAGCGCTTGGACAGGGGCTACAGATACGCAGTATTTT. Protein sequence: CASAWTGATDTQYF.

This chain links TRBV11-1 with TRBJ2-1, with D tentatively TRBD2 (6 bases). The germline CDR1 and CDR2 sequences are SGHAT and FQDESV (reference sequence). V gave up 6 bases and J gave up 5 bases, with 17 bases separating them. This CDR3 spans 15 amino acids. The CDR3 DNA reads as TGTGCCAGCAGGCTCCCTAGCGCTCAGGACAATGAGCAGTTCTTC. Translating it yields CASRLPSAQDNEQFF.

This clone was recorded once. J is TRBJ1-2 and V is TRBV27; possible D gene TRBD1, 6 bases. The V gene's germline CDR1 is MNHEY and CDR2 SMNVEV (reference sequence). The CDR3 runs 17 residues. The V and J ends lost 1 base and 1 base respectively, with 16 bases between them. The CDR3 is CASSLLPGTPINYGYTF. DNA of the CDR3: TGTGCCAGCAGTTTATTACCGGGGACACCGATTAACTATGGCTACACCTTC.

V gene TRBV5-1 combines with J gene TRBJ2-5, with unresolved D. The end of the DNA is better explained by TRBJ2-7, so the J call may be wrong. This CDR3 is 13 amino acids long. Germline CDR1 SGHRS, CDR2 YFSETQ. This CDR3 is CASSSRFTYEQYF. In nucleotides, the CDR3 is TGCGCCAGCAGCTCCAGGTTTACCTACGAGCAGTACTTC.

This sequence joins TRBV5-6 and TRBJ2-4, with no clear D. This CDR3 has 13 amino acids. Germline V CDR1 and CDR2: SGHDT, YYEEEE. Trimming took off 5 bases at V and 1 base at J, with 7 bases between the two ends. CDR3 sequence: CASRERAKNIQYF. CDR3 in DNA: TGTGCCAGCAGAGAGAGGGCCAAAAACATTCAGTACTTC.

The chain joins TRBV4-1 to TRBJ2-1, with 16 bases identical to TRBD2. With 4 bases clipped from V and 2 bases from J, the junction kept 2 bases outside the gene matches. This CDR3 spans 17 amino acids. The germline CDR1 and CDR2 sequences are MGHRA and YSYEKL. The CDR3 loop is CASSPGLAGGAYNEQFF. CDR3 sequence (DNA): TGCGCCAGCAGCCCGGGACTAGCGGGGGGGGCCTACAATGAGCAGTTCTTC.

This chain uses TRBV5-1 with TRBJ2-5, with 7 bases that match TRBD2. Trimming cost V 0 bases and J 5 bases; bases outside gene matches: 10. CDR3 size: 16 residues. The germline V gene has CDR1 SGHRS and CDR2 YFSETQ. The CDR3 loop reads CASSLEFGQGGETQYF. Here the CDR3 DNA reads TGCGCCAGCAGCTTGGAGTTCGGGCAGGGAGGGGAGACCCAGTACTTC.

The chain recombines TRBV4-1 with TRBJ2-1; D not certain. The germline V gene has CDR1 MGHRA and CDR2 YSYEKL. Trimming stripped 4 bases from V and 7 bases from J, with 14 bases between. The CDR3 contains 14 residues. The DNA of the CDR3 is TGCGCCAGCAGCCGAGCTCAGGCCGCTAATGAGCAGTTCTTC. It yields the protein CASSRAQAANEQFF.

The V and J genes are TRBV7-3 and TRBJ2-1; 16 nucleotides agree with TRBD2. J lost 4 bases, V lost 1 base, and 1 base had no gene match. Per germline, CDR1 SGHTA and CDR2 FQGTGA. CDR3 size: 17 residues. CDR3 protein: CASSLMGLAGGYNEQFF. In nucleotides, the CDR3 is TGTGCCAGCAGCTTAATGGGACTAGCGGGAGGGTACAATGAGCAGTTCTTC.

CDR3 residues: CSAPYVSTQYF. CDR3 in DNA: TGCAGTGCTCCCTACGTATCTACGCAGTATTTT. The rearrangement joins TRBV20-1 to TRBJ2-3; D gene unclear. Trimming took 5 bases from V and 8 from J, leaving 11 bases between them. CDR1 DFQATT and CDR2 SNEGSKA come from the germline V gene (reference sequence). The length of the CDR3 is 11 residues.

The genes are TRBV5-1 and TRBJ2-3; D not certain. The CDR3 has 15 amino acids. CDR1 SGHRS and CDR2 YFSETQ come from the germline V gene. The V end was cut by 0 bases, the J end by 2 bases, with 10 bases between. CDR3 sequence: CASSLGPAYTDTQYF. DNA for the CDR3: TGCGCCAGCAGCTTGGGTCCCGCCTACACAGATACGCAGTATTTT.

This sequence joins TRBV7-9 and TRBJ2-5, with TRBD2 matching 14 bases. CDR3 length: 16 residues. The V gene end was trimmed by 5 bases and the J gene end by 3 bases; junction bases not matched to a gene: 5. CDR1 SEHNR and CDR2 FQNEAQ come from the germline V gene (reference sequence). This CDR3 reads CASSRRGLAGEETQYF. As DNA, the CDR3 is TGTGCCAGCAGCCGTCGGGGACTAGCGGGGGAAGAGACCCAGTACTTC. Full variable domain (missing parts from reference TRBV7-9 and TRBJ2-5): DTGVSQNPRHKITKRGQNVTFRCDPISEHNRLYWYRQTLGQGPEFLTYFQNEAQLEKSRLLSDRFSAERPKGSFSTLEIQRTEQGDSAMYLCASSRRGLAGEETQYFGPGTRLLVL.

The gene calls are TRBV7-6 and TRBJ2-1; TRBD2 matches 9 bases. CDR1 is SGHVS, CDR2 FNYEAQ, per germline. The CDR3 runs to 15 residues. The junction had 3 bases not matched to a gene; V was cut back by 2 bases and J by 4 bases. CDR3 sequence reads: CASSLSLAGYNEQFF. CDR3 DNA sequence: TGTGCCAGCAGCTTAAGCCTAGCGGGATACAATGAGCAGTTCTTC.

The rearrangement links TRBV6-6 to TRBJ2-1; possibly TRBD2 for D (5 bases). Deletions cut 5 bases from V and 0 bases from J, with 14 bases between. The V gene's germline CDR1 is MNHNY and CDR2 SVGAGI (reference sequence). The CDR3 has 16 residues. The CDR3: CASSGSGSGSYNEQFF. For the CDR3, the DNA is TGTGCCAGCAGTGGGAGTGGCAGCGGCTCCTACAATGAGCAGTTCTTC.

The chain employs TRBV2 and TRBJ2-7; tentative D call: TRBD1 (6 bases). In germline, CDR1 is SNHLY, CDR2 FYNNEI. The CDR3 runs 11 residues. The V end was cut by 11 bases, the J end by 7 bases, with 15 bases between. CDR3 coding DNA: TGTGCCGAGAGGCAGGGGCGGGAGCAGTACTTC. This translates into CAERQGREQYF.

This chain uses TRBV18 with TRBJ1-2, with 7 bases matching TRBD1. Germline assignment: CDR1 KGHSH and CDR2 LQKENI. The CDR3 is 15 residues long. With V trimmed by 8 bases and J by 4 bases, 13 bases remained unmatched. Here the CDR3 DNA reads TGTGCCAGCAAGCCCGGAGGGGGCGAGGGCTATGGCTACACCTTC. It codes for CASKPGGGEGYGYTF.

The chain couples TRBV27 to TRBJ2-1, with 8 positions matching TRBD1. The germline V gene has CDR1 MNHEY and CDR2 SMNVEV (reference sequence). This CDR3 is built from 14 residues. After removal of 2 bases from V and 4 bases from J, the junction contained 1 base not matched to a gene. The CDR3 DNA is TGTGCCAGCAGTTTAGACAGGGGATACAATGAGCAGTTCTTC. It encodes CASSLDRGYNEQFF.

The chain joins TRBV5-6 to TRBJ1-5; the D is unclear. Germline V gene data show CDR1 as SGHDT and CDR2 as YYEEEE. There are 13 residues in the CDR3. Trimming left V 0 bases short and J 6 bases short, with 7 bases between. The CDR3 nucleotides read TGTGCCAGCAGCTTGGGGGCTGGTCAGCCCCAGCATTTT. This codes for CASSLGAGQPQHF.

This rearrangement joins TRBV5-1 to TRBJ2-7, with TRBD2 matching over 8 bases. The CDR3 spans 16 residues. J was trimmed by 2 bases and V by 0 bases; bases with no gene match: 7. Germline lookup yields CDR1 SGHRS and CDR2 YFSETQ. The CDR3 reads CASSLGNGRGAYEQYF. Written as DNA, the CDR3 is TGCGCCAGCAGCTTGGGAAACGGGCGGGGGGCCTACGAGCAGTACTTC.

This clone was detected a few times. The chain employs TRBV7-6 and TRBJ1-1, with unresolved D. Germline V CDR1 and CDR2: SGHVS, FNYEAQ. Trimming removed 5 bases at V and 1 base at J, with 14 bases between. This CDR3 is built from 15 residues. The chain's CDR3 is CASSRKPEKNTEAFF. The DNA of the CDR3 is TGTGCCAGCAGCCGCAAACCAGAAAAGAACACTGAAGCTTTCTTT.